This T cell receptor (beta chain) was documented in a study of blood T cell repertoires in COVID-19 (dated by TCRdb to about 2020). About the investigation overall: Samples covering the acute and convalescent phases of COVID-19 were provided by collaborators in the United States, Italy and Spain. The prospective study material was composed of cDNA or gDNA derived from T cells, B-cell-depleted T cells, or PBMCs. Deeply sampled blood TCRbeta repertoires from subjects exposed to, actively infected with, or recovered from COVID-19 were included in the dataset. A freely available public database, intended as a resource for researchers studying the immune response to SARS-CoV-2, is where the repertoires were released. The samples were drawn from the first 160 participants of the ongoing ImmuneRACE study and from under 1,500 subjects provided by 6 global collaborators. A de-identified subject ID, COVID-19 status, age in years and sex were almost always included in the sample metadata. HLA class I and class II types, where available, came from metadata supplied by the sample provider rather than from assay-based typing.

As regards this clone: Its antigen is not yet known. No per-base quality is available; no much larger clone lies one base away.

Counted from cysteine to phenylalanine, this CDR3 has 13 amino acids. CDR3 DNA is the only sequence kept; it has 39 bases, read in frame from the first base. Trimming removed 2 bases from V and 7 bases from J; the gene matches leave 4 bases unexplained. For CDR1 and CDR2, the germline V gene (reference sequence) lists MNHEY and SMNVEV. The immunoSEQ Assay, a bias-controlled multiplex PCR, was used to amplify TCRbeta CDR3 regions from genomic DNA. Concerning the study's data processing: Nucleated cell counts per sample were estimated from amplification of reference gene primers within the assay. To quantify the absolute abundance of each unique TCRbeta CDR3 rearrangement, sequence reads were collapsed and filtered. For each sample, productive Simpson clonality was calculated by taking the square root of Simpson's diversity index across productive rearrangements. TCRdb took this table from immuneACCESS and kept in-frame rearrangements with V and J called. Such tables lack part of the clones; where checked against another copy, unresolved V genes explain under half of the gap, and the rest is unexplained. V and J calls and clone size are as listed in that table; D and trimming were resolved from the DNA. Here the sample has approximately 400,000 clones; 88% occur a single time. Around 12% of the sample goes to the ten largest clones.

What the study reported, not specific to this receptor: The amount of clinical and demographic metadata varied by source and participant and was provided uncurated.

One collaborating source in Seattle enrolled patients during active infection and followed them longitudinally through the course of disease. Whole blood was collected in K2EDTA tubes by collaborating institutions according to the institutions' own protocols. For TCRbeta analysis, collaborators shipped samples in one of three forms: frozen whole blood, isolated PBMCs, or DNA extracted from either of those sample types. This receptor was obtained from a woman in her 50s with COVID-19, enrolled during active disease. The rearrangement joined TRBV27 to TRBJ1-1, and 7 junctional nucleotides match TRBD1. Material: peripheral blood. The sequenced DNA: TGTGCCAGCAGTTTAAGGGGGCAGAGTGAAGCTTTCTTT. Its translation is CASSLRGQSEAFF.